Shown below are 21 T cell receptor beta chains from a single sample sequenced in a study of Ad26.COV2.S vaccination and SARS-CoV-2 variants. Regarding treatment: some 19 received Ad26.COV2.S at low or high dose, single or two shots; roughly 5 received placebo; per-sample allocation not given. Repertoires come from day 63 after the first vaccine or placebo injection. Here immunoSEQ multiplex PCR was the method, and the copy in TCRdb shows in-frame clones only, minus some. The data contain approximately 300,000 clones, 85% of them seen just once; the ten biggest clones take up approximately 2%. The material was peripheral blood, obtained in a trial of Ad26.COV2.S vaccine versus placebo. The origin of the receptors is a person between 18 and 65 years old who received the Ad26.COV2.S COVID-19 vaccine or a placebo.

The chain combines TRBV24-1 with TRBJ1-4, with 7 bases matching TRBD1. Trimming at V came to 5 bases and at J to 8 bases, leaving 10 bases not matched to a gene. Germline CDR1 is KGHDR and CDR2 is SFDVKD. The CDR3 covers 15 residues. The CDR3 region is CATSGSGTDTEKLFF. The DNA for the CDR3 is TGTGCCACCAGTGGTTCCGGGACAGATACCGAAAAACTGTTTTTT.

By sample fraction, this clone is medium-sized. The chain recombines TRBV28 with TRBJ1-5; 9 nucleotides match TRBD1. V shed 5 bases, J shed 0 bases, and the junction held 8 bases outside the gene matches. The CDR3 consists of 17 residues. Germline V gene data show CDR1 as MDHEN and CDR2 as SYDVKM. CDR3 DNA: TGTGCCAGCAGTCCTCAGGGGACAGGGCATAGCAATCAGCCCCAGCATTTT. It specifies CASSPQGTGHSNQPQHF.

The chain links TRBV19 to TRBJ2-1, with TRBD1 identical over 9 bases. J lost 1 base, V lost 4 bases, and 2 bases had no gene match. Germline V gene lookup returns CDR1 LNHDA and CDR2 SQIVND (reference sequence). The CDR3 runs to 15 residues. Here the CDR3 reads CASSRGTGSYNEQFF. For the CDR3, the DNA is TGTGCCAGTAGTAGAGGGACAGGGTCCTACAATGAGCAGTTCTTC.

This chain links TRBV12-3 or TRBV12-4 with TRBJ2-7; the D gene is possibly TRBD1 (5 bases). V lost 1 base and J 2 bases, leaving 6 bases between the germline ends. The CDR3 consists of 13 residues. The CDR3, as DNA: TGTGCCAGCAGTTTAGGACAGCCCTACGAGCAGTACTTC. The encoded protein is CASSLGQPYEQYF.

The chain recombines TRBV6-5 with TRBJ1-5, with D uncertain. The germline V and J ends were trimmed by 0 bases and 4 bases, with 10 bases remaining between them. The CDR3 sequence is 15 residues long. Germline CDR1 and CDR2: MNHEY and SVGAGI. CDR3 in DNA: TGTGCCAGCAGTTACTCCAGCAGGAAAAATCAGCCCCAGCATTTT. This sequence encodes CASSYSSRKNQPQHF.

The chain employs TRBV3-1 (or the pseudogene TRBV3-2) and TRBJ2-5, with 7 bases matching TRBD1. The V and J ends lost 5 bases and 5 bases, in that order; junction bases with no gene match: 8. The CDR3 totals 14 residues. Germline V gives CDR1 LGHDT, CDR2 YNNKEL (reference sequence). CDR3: CASSEGATRETQYF. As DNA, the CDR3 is TGTGCCAGCAGCGAGGGGGCTACGCGGGAGACCCAGTACTTC.

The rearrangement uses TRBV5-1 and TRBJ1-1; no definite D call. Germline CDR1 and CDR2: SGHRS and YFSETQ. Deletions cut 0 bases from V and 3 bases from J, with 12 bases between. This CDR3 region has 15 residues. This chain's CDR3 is CASSLANPEDTEAFF. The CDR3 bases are TGCGCCAGCAGCTTGGCCAACCCGGAAGACACTGAAGCTTTCTTT.

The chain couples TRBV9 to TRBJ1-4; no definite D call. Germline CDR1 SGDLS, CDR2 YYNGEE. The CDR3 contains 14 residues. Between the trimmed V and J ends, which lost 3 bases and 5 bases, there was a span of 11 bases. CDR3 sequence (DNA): TGTGCCAGCAGCGCCGGCGGAATCAATGAAAAACTGTTTTTT. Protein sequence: CASSAGGINEKLFF. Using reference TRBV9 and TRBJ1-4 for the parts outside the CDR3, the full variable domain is DSGVTQTPKHLITATGQRVTLRCSPRSGDLSVYWYQQSLDQGLQFLIQYYNGEERAKGNILERFSAQQFPDLHSELNLSSLELGDSALYFCASSAGGINEKLFFGSGTQLSVL.

The chain's CDR3 is CASSFSSLAFTYEQYF. CDR3 in DNA: TGTGCCAGCAGTTTCTCCTCGCTAGCATTCACCTACGAGCAGTACTTC. The J gene is TRBJ2-7, the V gene TRBV28, with a weak D call TRBD2 (5 bases). CDR1 and CDR2 (germline): MDHEN, SYDVKM. The V gene lost 3 bases and the J gene lost 2 bases, with 17 bases spanning the gap. CDR3 length equals 16 residues.

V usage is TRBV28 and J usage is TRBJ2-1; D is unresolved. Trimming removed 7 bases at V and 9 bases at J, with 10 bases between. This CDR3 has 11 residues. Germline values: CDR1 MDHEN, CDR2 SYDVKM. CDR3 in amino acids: CASMTQREQFF. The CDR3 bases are TGTGCCAGCATGACACAGCGTGAGCAGTTCTTC.

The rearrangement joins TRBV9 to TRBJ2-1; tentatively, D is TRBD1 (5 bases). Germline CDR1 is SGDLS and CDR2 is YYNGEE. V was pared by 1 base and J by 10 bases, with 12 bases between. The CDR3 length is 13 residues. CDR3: CASSVLRGSEQFF. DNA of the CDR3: TGTGCCAGCAGCGTACTTAGGGGAAGCGAGCAGTTCTTC. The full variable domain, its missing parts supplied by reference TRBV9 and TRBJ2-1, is DSGVTQTPKHLITATGQRVTLRCSPRSGDLSVYWYQQSLDQGLQFLIQYYNGEERAKGNILERFSAQQFPDLHSELNLSSLELGDSALYFCASSVLRGSEQFFGPGTRLTVL.

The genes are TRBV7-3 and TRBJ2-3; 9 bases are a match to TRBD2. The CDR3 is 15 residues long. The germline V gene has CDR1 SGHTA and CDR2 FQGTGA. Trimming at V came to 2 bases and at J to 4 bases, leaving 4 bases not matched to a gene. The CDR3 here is CASSLAGGTADTQYF. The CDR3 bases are TGTGCCAGCAGCTTAGCGGGGGGGACGGCAGATACGCAGTATTTT.

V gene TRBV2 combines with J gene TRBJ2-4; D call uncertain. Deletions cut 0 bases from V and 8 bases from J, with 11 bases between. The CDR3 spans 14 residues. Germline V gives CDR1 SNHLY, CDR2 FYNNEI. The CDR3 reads CASSEAYSWDIQYF. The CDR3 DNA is TGTGCCAGCAGTGAAGCCTACTCATGGGACATTCAGTACTTC. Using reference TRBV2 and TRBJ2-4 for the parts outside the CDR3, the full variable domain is EPEVTQTPSHQVTQMGQEVILRCVPISNHLYFYWYRQILGQKVEFLVSFYNNEISEKSEIFDDQFSVERPDGSNFTLKIRSTKLEDSAMYFCASSEAYSWDIQYFGAGTRLSVL.

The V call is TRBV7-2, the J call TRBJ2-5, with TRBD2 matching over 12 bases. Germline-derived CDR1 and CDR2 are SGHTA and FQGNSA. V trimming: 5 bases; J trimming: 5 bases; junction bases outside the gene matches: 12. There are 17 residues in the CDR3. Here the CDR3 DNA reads TGTGCCAGCAGCGACCCCCTAGCGGGGGGGCGAGAGGAGACCCAGTACTTC. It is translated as CASSDPLAGGREETQYF.

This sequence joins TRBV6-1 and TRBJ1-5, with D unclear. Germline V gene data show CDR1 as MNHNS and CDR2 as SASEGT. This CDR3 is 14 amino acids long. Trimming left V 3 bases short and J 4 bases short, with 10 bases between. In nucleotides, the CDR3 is TGTGCCAGCAGTGATAAGGGTCTAAATCAGCCCCAGCATTTT. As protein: CASSDKGLNQPQHF.

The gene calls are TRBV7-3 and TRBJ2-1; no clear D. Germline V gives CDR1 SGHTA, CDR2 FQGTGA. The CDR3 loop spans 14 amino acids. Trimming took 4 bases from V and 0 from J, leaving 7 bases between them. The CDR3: CASSSLSSYNEQFF. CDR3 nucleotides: TGTGCCAGCAGCTCCCTGAGCTCCTACAATGAGCAGTTCTTC. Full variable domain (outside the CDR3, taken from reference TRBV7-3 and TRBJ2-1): GAGVSQTPSNKVTEKGKYVELRCDPISGHTALYWYRQSLGQGPEFLIYFQGTGAADDSGLPNDRFFAVRPEGSVSTLKIQRTERGDSAVYLCASSSLSSYNEQFFGPGTRLTVL.

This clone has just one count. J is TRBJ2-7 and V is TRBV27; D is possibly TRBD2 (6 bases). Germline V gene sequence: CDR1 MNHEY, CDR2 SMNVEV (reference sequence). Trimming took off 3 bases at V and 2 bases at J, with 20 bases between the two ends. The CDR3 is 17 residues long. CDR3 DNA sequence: TGTGCCAGCAGTTTCTTTTTGAGGGCGGGGACCCCCTACGAGCAGTACTTC. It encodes CASSFFLRAGTPYEQYF.

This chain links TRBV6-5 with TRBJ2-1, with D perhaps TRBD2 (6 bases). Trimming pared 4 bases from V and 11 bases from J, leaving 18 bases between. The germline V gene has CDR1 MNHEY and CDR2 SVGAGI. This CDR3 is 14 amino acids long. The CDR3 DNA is TGTGCCAGCAGTTTAGGGGTCGGGGGTTATAAGCAGTTCTTC. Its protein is CASSLGVGGYKQFF.

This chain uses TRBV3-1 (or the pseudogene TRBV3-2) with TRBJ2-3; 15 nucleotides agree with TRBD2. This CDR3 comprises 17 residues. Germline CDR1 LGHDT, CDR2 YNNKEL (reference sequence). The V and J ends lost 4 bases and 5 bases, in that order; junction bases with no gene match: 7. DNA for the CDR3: TGTGCCAGCAGCCTAGGACTAGCGGGGGGGCGGGAAGATACGCAGTATTTT. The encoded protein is CASSLGLAGGREDTQYF.

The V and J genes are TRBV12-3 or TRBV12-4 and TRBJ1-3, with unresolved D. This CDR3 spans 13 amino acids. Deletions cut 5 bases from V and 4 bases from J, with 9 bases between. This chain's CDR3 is CASSHPPGNTIYF. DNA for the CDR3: TGTGCCAGCAGTCATCCTCCGGGAAACACCATATATTTT.

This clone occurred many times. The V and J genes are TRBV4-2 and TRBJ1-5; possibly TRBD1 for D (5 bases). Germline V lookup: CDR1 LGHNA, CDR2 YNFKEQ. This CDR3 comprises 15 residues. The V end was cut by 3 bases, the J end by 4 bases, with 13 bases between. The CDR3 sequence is CASSHLQVVNQPQHF. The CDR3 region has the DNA TGTGCCAGCAGCCATTTACAGGTCGTTAATCAGCCCCAGCATTTT.